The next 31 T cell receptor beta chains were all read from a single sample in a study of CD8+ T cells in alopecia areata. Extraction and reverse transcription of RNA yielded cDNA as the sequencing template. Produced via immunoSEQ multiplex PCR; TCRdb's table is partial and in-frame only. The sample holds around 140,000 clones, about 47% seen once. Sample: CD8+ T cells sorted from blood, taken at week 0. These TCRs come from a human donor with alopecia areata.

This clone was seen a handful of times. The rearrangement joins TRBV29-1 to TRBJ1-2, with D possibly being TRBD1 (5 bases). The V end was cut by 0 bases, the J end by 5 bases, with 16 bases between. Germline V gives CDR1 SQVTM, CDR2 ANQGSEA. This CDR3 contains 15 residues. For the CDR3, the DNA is TGCAGCGTTGAAGAAGTAACGAGGGGTCCTTATGGCTACACCTTC. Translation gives CSVEEVTRGPYGYTF.

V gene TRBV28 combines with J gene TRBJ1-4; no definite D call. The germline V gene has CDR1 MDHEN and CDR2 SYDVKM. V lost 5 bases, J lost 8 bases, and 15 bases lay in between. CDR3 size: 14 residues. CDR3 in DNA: TGTGCCAGCAGTCCCTCTTGGGCGGACGAAAAACTGTTTTTT. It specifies CASSPSWADEKLFF.

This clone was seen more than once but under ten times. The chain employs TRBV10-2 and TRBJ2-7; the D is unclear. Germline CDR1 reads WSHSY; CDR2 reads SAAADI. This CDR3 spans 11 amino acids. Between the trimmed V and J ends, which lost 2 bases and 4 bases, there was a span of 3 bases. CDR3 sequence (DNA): TGCGCCAGCAGTGAGGATTACGAGCAGTACTTC. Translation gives CASSEDYEQYF.

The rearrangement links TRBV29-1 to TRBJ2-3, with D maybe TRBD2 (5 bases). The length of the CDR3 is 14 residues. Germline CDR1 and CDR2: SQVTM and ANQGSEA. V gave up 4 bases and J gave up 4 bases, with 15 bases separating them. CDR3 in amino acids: CSVGAAAGPDTQYF. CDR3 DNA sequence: TGCAGCGTTGGGGCAGCGGCGGGTCCAGATACGCAGTATTTT.

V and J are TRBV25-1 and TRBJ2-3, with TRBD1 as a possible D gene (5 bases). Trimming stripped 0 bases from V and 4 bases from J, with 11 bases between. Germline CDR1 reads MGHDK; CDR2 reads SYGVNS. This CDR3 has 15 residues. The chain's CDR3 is CASSEYQGVPDTQYF. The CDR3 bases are TGTGCCAGCAGTGAATATCAAGGGGTGCCAGATACGCAGTATTTT.

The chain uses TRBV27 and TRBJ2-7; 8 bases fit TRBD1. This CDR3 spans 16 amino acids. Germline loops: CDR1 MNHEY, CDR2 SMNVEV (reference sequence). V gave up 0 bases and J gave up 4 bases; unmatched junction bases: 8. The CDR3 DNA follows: TGTGCCAGCAGTTTATCGCCCGGGACAGGCCAATACGAGCAGTACTTC. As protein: CASSLSPGTGQYEQYF.

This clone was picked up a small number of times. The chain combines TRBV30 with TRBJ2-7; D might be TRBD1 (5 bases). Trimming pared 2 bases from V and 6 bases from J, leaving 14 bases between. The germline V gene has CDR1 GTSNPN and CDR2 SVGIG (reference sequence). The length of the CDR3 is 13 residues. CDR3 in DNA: TGTGCCTGGAGTTTTCGACGGACACGCGAGCAGTACTTC. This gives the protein CAWSFRRTREQYF.

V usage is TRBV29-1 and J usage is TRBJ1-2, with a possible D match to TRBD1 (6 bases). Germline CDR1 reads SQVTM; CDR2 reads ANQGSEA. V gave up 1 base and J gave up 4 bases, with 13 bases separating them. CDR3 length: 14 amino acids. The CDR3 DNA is TGCAGCGTTGAAGCCTCCGACAGGTTCTATGGCTACACCTTC. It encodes CSVEASDRFYGYTF.

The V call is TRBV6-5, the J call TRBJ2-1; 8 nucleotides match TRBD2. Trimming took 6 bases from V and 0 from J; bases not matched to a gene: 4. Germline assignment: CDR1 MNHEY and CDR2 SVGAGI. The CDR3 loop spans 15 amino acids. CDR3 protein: CASRIAGSSYNEQFF. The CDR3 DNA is TGTGCCAGCAGGATAGCGGGAAGCTCCTACAATGAGCAGTTCTTC.

CDR3: CASGLNYGYTF. The CDR3 coding sequence is TGTGCCAGCGGACTTAACTATGGCTACACCTTC. This chain uses TRBV9 with TRBJ1-2; D uncertain. The CDR3 length is 11 residues. Trimming took 7 bases from V and 1 from J, leaving 5 bases between them. CDR1 and CDR2 (germline): SGDLS, YYNGEE.

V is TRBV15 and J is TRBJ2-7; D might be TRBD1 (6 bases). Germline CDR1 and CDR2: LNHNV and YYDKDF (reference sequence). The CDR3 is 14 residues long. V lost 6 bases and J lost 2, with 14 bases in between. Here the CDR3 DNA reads TGTGCCACCAGGGCACACGGACAGACCTACGAGCAGTACTTC. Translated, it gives CATRAHGQTYEQYF.

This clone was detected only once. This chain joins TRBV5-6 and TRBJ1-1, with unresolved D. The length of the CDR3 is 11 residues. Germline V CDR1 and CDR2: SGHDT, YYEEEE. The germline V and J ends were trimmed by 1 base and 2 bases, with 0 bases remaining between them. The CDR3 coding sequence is TGTGCCAGCAGCTTGAACACTGAAGCTTTCTTT. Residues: CASSLNTEAFF.

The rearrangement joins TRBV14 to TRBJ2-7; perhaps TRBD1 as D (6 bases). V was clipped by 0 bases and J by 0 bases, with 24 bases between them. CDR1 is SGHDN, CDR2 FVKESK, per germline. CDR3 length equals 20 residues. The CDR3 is CASSQDTGGTWGLLSYEQYF. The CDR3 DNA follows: TGTGCCAGCAGCCAAGATACAGGAGGAACATGGGGGCTCCTCTCCTACGAGCAGTACTTC.

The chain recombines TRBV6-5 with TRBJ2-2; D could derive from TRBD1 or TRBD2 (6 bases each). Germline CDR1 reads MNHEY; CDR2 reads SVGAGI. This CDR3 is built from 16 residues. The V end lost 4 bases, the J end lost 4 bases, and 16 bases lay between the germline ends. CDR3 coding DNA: TGTGCCAGCAGTTGGTCCGTTAGGGGGGTCACCGGGGAGCTGTTTTTT. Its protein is CASSWSVRGVTGELFF.

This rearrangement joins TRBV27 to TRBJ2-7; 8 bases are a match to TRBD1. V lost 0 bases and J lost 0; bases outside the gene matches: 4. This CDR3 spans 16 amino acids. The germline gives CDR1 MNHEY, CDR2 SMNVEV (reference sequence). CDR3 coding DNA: TGTGCCAGCAGTTTATCCTCCGGGACAGGCTCCTACGAGCAGTACTTC. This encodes CASSLSSGTGSYEQYF.

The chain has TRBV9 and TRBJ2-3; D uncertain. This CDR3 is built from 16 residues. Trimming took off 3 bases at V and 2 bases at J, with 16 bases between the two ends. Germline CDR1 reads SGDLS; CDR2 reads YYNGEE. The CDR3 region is CASSAFWNSNTDTQYF. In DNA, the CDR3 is TGTGCCAGCAGCGCCTTCTGGAACTCGAACACAGATACGCAGTATTTT.

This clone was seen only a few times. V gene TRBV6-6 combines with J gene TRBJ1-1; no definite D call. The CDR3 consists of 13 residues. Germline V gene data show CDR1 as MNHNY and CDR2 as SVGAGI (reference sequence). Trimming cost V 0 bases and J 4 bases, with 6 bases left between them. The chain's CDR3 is CASSYSRVTEAFF. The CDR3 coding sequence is TGTGCCAGCAGTTACTCGAGAGTCACTGAAGCTTTCTTT.

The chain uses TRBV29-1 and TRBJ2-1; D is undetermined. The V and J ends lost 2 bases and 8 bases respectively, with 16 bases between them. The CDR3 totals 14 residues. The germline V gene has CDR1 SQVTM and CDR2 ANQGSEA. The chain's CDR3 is CSVEPQASNDEQFF. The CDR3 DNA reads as TGCAGCGTTGAACCGCAGGCTTCAAACGATGAGCAGTTCTTC.

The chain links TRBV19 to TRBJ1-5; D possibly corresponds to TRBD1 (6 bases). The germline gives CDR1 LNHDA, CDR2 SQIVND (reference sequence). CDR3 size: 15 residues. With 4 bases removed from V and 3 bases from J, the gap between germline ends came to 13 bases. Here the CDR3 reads CASSRVDSTNQPQHF. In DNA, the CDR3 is TGTGCCAGTAGTAGGGTGGACAGTACCAATCAGCCCCAGCATTTT.

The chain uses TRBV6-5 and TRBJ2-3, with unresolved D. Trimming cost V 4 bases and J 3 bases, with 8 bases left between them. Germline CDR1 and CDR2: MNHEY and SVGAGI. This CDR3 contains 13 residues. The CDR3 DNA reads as TGTGCCAGCAGTTCCCTGGGGACAGATACGCAGTATTTT. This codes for CASSSLGTDTQYF.

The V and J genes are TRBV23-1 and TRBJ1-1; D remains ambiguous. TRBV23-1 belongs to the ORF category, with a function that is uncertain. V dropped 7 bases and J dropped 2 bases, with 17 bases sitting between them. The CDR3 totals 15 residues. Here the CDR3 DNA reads TGCGCCAGCACACTCCAAGGTCAGATAAACACTGAAGCTTTCTTT. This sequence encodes CASTLQGQINTEAFF.

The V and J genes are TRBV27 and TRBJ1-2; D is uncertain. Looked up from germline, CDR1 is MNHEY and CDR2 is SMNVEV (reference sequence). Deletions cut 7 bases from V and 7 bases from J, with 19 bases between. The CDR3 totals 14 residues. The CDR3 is CASTLVGGSGGYTF. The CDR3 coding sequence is TGTGCCAGCACTCTGGTGGGAGGGAGTGGTGGCTACACCTTC.

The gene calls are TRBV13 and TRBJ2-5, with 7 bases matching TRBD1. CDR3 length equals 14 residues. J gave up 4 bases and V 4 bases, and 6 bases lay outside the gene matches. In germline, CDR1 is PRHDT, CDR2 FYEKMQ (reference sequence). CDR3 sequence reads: CASSWGTAGETQYF. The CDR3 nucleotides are TGTGCCAGCAGCTGGGGGACAGCTGGAGAGACCCAGTACTTC.

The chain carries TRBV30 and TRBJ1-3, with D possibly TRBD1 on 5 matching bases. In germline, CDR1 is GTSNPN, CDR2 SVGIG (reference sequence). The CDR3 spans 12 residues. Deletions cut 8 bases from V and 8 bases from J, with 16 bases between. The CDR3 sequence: CAGTPEEDTIYF. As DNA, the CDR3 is TGTGCCGGGACGCCAGAGGAGGACACCATATATTTT.

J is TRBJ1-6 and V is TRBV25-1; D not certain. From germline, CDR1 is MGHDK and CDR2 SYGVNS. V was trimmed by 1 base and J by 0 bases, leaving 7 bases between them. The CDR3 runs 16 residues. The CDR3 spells CASSESRFSYNSPLHF. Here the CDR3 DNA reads TGTGCCAGCAGTGAATCCAGATTCTCCTATAATTCACCCCTCCACTTT.

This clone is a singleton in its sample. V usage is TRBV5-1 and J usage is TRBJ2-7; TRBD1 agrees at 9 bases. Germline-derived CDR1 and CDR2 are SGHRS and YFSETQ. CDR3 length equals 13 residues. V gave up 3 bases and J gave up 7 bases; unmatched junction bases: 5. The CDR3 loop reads CASSWTGAKEQYF. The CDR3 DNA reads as TGCGCCAGCAGCTGGACAGGGGCGAAGGAGCAGTACTTC.

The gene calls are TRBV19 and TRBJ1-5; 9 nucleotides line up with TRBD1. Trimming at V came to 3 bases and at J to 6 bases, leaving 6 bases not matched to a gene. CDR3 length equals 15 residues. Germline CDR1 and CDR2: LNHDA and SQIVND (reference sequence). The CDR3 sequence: CASSIVDRGFQPQHF. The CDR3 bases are TGTGCCAGTAGTATCGTCGACAGGGGGTTTCAGCCCCAGCATTTT.

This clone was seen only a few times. Written as DNA, the CDR3 is TGCGCCAGCAGCGCCAGGGGAGGGGAGACCCAGTACTTC. It specifies CASSARGGETQYF. V gene TRBV4-1 combines with J gene TRBJ2-5, with D perhaps TRBD2 (7 bases). CDR3 length: 13 amino acids. Trimming removed 5 bases at V and 5 bases at J, with 12 bases between. Germline loops: CDR1 MGHRA, CDR2 YSYEKL.

The CDR3 nucleotides are TGTGCCTGGAGTGTGGGGGCAGGTGAGCAGTTCTTC. Translation: CAWSVGAGEQFF. The chain combines TRBV30 with TRBJ2-1, with a possible D match to TRBD1 (6 bases). With 0 bases removed from V and 9 bases from J, the gap between germline ends came to 9 bases. The CDR3 length is 12 residues. Looked up from germline, CDR1 is GTSNPN and CDR2 is SVGIG (reference sequence).

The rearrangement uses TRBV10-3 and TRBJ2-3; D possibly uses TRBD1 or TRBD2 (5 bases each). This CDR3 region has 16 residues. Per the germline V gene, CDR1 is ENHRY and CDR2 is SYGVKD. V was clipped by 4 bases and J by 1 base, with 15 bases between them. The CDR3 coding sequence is TGTGCCATCAGTGCGGGGACCCTTGACGGCACAGATACGCAGTATTTT. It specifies CAISAGTLDGTDTQYF.

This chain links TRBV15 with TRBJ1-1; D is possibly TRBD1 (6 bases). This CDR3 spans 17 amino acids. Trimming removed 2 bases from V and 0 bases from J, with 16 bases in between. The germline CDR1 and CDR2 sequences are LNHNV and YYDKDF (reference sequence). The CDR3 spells CATSRYGQLLMNTEAFF. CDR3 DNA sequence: TGTGCCACCAGCAGATACGGACAGCTCCTCATGAACACTGAAGCTTTCTTT. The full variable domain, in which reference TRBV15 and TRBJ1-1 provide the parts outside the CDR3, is DAMVIQNPRYQVTQFGKPVTLSCSQTLNHNVMYWYQQKSSQAPKLLFHYYDKDFNNEADTPDNFQSRRPNTSFCFLDIRSPGLGDTAMYLCATSRYGQLLMNTEAFFGQGTRLTVV.